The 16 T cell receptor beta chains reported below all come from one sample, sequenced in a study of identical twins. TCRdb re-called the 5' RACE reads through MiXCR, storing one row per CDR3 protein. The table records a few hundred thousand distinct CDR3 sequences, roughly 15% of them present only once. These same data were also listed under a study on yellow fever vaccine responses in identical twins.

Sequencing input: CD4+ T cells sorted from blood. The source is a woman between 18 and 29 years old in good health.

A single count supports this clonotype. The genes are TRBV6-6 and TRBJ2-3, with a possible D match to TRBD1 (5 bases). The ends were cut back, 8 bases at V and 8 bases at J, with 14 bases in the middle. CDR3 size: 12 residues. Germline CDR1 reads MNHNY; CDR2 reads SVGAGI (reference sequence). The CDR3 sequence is CASGEGAGTQYF. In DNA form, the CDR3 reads TGTGCCAGCGGGGAAGGGGCAGGTACGCAGTATTTT.

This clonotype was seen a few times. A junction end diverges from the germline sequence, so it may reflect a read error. The CDR3 DNA reads as TGTGCCAGCAGTGAATATACGGGACAGGAGTATTTC. Amino acid sequence: CASSEYTGQEYF. J is TRBJ2-7 and V is TRBV25-1; 8 bases match TRBD1. Germline V gives CDR1 MGHDK, CDR2 SYGVNS. The CDR3 has 12 residues.

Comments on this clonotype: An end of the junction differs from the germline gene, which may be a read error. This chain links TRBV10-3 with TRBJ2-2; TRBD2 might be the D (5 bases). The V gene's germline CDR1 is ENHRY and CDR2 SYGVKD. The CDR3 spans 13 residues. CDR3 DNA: TGTGCCATCAGTGGAATCCTCACCGGGGAGCTGGTTTTT. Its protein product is CAISGILTGELVF.

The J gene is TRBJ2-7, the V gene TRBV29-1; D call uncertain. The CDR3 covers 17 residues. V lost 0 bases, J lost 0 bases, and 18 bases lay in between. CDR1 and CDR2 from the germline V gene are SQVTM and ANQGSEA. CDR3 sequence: CSVEDRLNDFSSYEQYF. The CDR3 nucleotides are TGCAGCGTTGAAGATCGGCTAAACGATTTCAGCTCCTACGAGCAGTACTTC.

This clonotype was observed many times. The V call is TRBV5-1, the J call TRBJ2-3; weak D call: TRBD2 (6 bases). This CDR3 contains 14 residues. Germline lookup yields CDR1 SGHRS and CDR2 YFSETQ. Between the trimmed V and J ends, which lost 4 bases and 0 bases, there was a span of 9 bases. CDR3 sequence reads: CASSGRGSTDTQYF. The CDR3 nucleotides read TGCGCCAGCAGCGGTCGGGGGAGCACAGATACGCAGTATTTT. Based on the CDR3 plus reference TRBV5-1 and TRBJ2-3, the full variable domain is KAGVTQTPRYLIKTRGQQVTLSCSPISGHRSVSWYQQTPGQGLQFLFEYFSETQRNKGNFPGRFSGRQFSNSRSEMNVSTLELGDSALYLCASSGRGSTDTQYFGPGTRLTVL.

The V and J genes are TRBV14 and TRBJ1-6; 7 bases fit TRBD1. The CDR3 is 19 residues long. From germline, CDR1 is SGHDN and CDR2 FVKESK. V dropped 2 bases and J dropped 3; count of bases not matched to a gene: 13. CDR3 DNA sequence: TGTGCCAGCAGCCAATCGGACAGGATACAAGGGAGCTATAATTCACCCCTCCACTTT. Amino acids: CASSQSDRIQGSYNSPLHF.

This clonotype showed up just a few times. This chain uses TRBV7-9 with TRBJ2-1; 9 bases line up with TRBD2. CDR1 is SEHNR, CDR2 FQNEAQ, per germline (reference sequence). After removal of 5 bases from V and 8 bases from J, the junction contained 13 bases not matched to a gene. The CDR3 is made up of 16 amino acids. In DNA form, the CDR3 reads TGTGCCAGCAGCAACCGGCGGGGGGGCCTTGTCGATGAGCAGTTCTTC. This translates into CASSNRRGGLVDEQFF.

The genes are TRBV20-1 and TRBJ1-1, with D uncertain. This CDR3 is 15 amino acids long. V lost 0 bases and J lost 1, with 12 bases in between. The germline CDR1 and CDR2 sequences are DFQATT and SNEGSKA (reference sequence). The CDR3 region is CSARDATKQNTEAFF. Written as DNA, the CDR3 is TGCAGTGCTAGAGATGCGACTAAACAGAACACTGAAGCTTTCTTT.

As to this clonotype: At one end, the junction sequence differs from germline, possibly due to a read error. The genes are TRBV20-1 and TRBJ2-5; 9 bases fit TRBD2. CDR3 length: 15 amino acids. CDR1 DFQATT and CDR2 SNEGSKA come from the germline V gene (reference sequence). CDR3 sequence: CNARLSTSGQETQYF. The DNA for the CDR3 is TGCAATGCTCGCCTGTCGACTAGCGGCCAAGAGACCCAGTACTTC.

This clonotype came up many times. CDR3 DNA: TGCGCCAGCAGCCGGGACTCCCACACCGGGGAGCTGTTTTTT. Its translation: CASSRDSHTGELFF. The chain recombines TRBV5-1 with TRBJ2-2; a possible D gene is TRBD2 (6 bases). This CDR3 comprises 14 residues. Germline lookup yields CDR1 SGHRS and CDR2 YFSETQ. The ends were cut back, 4 bases at V and 3 bases at J, with 10 bases in the middle. Full variable domain (rest looked up from reference TRBV5-1 and TRBJ2-2): KAGVTQTPRYLIKTRGQQVTLSCSPISGHRSVSWYQQTPGQGLQFLFEYFSETQRNKGNFPGRFSGRQFSNSRSEMNVSTLELGDSALYLCASSRDSHTGELFFGEGSRLTVL.

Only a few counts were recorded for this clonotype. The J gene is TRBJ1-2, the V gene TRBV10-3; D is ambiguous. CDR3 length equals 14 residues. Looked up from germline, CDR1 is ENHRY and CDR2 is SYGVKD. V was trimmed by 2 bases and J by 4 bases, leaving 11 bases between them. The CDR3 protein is CAISETGLIYGYTF. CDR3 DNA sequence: TGTGCCATCAGTGAGACTGGGTTAATCTATGGCTACACCTTC.

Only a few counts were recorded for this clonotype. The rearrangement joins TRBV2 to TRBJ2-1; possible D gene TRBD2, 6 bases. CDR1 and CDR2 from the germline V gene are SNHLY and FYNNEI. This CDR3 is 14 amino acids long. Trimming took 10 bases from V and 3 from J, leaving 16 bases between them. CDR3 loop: CATKTSLVYNEQFF. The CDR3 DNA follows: TGTGCCACTAAGACTAGTTTAGTCTACAATGAGCAGTTCTTC.

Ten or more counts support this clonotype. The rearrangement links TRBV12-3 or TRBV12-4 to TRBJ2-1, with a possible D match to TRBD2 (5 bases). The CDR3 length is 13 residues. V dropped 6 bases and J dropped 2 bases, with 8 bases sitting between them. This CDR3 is CASSQRTYNEQFF. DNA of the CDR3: TGTGCCAGCAGCCAGCGGACCTACAATGAGCAGTTCTTC.

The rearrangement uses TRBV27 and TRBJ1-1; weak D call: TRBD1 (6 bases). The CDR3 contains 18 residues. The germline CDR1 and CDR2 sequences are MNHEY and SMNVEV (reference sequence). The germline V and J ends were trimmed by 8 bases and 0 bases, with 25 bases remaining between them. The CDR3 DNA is TGTGCCAGCGCTTACACTGGACAGCCTGGCATCGTGAACACTGAAGCTTTCTTT. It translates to CASAYTGQPGIVNTEAFF.

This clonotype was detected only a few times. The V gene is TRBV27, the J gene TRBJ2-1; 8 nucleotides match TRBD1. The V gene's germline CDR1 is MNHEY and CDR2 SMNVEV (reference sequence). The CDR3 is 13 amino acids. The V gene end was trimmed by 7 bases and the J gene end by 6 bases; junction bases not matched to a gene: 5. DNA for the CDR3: TGTGCCAGCACGACAGGGGAAGGCAATGAGCAGTTCTTC. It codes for CASTTGEGNEQFF.

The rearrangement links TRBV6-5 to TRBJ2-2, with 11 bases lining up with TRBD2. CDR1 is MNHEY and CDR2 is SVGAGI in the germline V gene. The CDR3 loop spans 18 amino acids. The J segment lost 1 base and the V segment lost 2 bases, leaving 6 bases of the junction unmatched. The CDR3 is CASSYQLAGGLNTGELFF. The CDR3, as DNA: TGTGCCAGCAGTTACCAGTTAGCGGGGGGGCTGAACACCGGGGAGCTGTTTTTT.